This is a list of T cell receptor beta chains from one sample in a study of blood T cell repertoires in COVID-19. Assay used: immunoSEQ multiplex PCR; TCRdb lists only in-frame clones, some missing. The table shows almost 200,000 clones, with around 85% occurring only once. The source material was peripheral blood. Receptor source: a man between 60 and 75 years old with COVID-19, enrolled during active disease. Each CDR3 is given without its conserved first and last residue.

TRBJ1-1,TRBV30,AWSVVVAGGEAF
TRBJ1-3,TRBV3-1/TRBV3-2,ASSSRTGQTGNTIY
TRBJ1-5,TRBV6-1,ASSEVGDQPQH
TRBJ1-2,TRBV5-1,ASSLRTGVSYGYT
TRBJ1-3,TRBV2,ASSEVGIAGNTIY
TRBJ2-1,TRBV14,ASRTSGRGNEQF
TRBJ2-5,TRBV19,ASSINRGETQY
TRBJ1-2,TRBV6-6,ASSLRQGVYGYT
TRBJ1-1,TRBV10-3,AISESDSYTEAF
TRBJ1-6,TRBV14,ASSYRGRNSPLH
TRBJ1-3,TRBV30,AWKLASGNTIY
TRBJ1-1,TRBV12-3/TRBV12-4,ASSFRGLTEAF
TRBJ2-7,TRBV2,ASVRQGQSYEQY
TRBJ2-7,TRBV6-5,ASSSTSYEQY
TRBJ2-5,TRBV28,ASIKFRRGETQY
TRBJ1-2,TRBV18,ASSPGTGGSVDGYT
TRBJ2-1,TRBV7-9,ASSLAGGDEQF
TRBJ1-4,TRBV3-1/TRBV3-2,ASSHFGLTGSNEKLF
TRBJ2-5,TRBV14,ASSGTGAAQY
TRBJ1-5,TRBV19,ASSPSHSNQPQH
TRBJ1-2,TRBV21-1,ASSKRLPYT
TRBJ2-7,TRBV3-1/TRBV3-2,ASSSRLAGAHEQY
TRBJ1-1,TRBV10-3,AITGDRGRNTEAF
TRBJ1-3,TRBV3-1/TRBV3-2,ASSPTVLRAGNTIY
TRBJ1-1,TRBV5-6,ASRDRDRNTEAF
TRBJ1-2,TRBV10-3,AISAGQGRGYT
TRBJ2-1,TRBV3-1/TRBV3-2,ASSQAAGGYNEQF
TRBJ1-2,TRBV2,ASSPTGSAGYT
TRBJ2-3,TRBV4-2,ASSQDRVVGTGHPDTQY
TRBJ1-1,TRBV29-1,SIFDRGQGRTEAF
TRBJ1-2,TRBV19,ASRKPGQGSGYT
TRBJ2-7,TRBV6-5,ASSLDSNYYEQY
TRBJ1-5,TRBV9,ASSREGERNQPQH
TRBJ2-7,TRBV18,ASSPASGDYEQY
TRBJ1-4,TRBV7-8,ASSIEGRNEKLF
TRBJ2-1,TRBV5-8,ASRNRDRGRGGSYNEQF
TRBJ2-6,TRBV6-5,ASRITSGANVLT
TRBJ2-5,TRBV2,ASTEPLAGGETQY
TRBJ2-2,TRBV30,AWSDRDSHFLNTGELF
TRBJ2-4,TRBV3-1/TRBV3-2,ASSQEWQNIQY
TRBJ2-2,TRBV5-4,ASSSIHGGTNTGELF
TRBJ1-6,TRBV3-1/TRBV3-2,ASSQEQLSYNSPLH